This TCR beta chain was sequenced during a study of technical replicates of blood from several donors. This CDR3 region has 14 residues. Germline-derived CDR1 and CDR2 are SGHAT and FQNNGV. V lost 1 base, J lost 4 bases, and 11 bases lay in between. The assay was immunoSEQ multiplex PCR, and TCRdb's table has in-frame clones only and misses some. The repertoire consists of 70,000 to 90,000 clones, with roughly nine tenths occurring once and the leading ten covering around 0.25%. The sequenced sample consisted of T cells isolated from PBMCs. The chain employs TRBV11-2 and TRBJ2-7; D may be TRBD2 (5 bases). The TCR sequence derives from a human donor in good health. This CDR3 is CASSLGSGLYEQYF. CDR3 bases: TGTGCCAGCAGCTTAGGGAGCGGACTTTACGAGCAGTACTTC.